This T cell receptor (beta chain) was identified in a study of blood T cell repertoires in COVID-19. Germline CDR1 reads ENHRY; CDR2 reads SYGVKD. This CDR3 region has 14 residues. J lost 4 bases, V lost 2 bases, and 3 bases had no gene match. Data came from immunoSEQ multiplex PCR; TCRdb stores just in-frame clones and leaves some out. Here the sample spans more than 150,000 clones, nearly 85% being singletons. The V call is TRBV10-3, the J call TRBJ1-2; 8 nucleotides match TRBD1. The sequence came from a woman in her thirties with acute or convalescent COVID-19. The sequencing input was peripheral blood. CDR3 loop: CAISEADRVYGYTF. CDR3 DNA: TGTGCCATCAGTGAGGCGGACAGGGTCTATGGCTACACCTTC.